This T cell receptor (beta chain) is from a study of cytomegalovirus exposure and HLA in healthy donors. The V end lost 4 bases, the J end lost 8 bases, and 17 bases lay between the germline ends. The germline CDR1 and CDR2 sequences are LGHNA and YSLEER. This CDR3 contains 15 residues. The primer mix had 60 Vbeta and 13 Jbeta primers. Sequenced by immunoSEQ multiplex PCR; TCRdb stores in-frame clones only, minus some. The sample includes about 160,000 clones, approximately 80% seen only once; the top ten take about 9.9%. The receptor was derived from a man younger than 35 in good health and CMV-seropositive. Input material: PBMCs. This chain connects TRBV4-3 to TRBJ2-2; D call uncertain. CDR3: CASSPQYGSRGELFF. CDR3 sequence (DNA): TGCGCCAGCAGCCCCCAATACGGGTCCCGGGGGGAGCTGTTTTTT.